The next 24 T cell receptor beta chains were all read from a single sample in a study of blood T cells in healthy people across ages. A second PCR of roughly 6 to 12 cycles used a sample-barcoded 5' primer and a J-beta primer mix. TCRdb re-called the 5' RACE reads through MiXCR, storing one row per CDR3 protein. The sample records about a million distinct CDR3 sequences, about 48% being singletons. The sequenced sample consisted of blood. These receptors were collected from a man aged 30 to 45 in good health.

This clonotype was counted a few times. The chain has TRBV20-1 and TRBJ1-6; TRBD1 matches 7 bases. This CDR3 is 17 amino acids long. V lost 3 bases, J lost 2 bases, and 10 bases stayed unmatched. In germline, CDR1 is DFQATT, CDR2 SNEGSKA (reference sequence). In nucleotides, the CDR3 is TGCAGTGCTAGGGTCACCCGGACAGGAGCCTATAATTCACCCCTCCACTTT. It specifies CSARVTRTGAYNSPLHF.

This clonotype was detected a few times. This chain uses TRBV6-5 with TRBJ2-7, with D perhaps being TRBD1 or TRBD2 (6 bases each). V lost 3 bases and J lost 4, with 22 bases in between. Germline V lookup: CDR1 MNHEY, CDR2 SVGAGI. The CDR3 has 17 amino acids. The CDR3 protein is CASSYLDRTTSVYEQYF. The CDR3 DNA follows: TGTGCCAGCAGTTATCTAGACAGGACTACCTCAGTATACGAGCAGTACTTC.

Points on this clonotype: An end of the junction differs from the germline gene, which may be a read error. The chain couples TRBV15 to TRBJ1-2; D ambiguous. Germline V lookup: CDR1 LNHNV, CDR2 YYDKDF (reference sequence). This CDR3 is 15 amino acids long. CDR3 in amino acids: CATCRDESAGYGYTF. In DNA form, the CDR3 reads TGTGCCACCTGCAGAGATGAGTCGGCCGGGTATGGCTACACCTTC.

This clonotype was detected only a few times. The rearrangement joins TRBV7-2 to TRBJ2-7, with 12 bases aligning to TRBD2. Trimming at V came to 6 bases and at J to 5 bases, leaving 11 bases not matched to a gene. CDR1 SGHTA and CDR2 FQGNSA come from the germline V gene. The CDR3 contains 16 residues. CDR3 sequence: CASRPGLAGLLDEQYF. The CDR3 DNA reads as TGTGCCAGCAGACCCGGACTAGCGGGGTTGCTTGACGAGCAGTACTTC.

This rearrangement joins TRBV7-6 to TRBJ2-1, with D possibly TRBD1 on 6 matching bases. CDR3 size: 14 residues. Trimming removed 5 bases from V and 8 bases from J, with 16 bases in between. Per the germline V gene, CDR1 is SGHVS and CDR2 is FNYEAQ. CDR3 amino acids: CASSANQQGDEQFF. As DNA, the CDR3 is TGTGCCAGCAGCGCCAACCAACAGGGAGATGAGCAGTTCTTC. Variable domain in full (rest from reference TRBV7-6 and TRBJ2-1): GAGVSQSPRYKVTKRGQDVALRCDPISGHVSLYWYRQALGQGPEFLTYFNYEAQQDKSGLPNDRFSAERPEGSISTLTIQRTEQRDSAMYRCASSANQQGDEQFFGPGTRLTVL.

This clonotype was seen only once. V and J are TRBV14 and TRBJ2-1; 7 nucleotides match TRBD2. J was trimmed by 4 bases and V by 3 bases; bases with no gene match: 3. The CDR3 runs 14 residues. Germline V CDR1 and CDR2: SGHDN, FVKESK. The CDR3 reads CASSHLAVYNEQFF. The CDR3, as DNA: TGTGCCAGCAGCCACCTAGCGGTTTACAATGAGCAGTTCTTC.

This chain joins TRBV20-1 and TRBJ2-7; 11 positions match TRBD1. Germline V gives CDR1 DFQATT, CDR2 SNEGSKA (reference sequence). This CDR3 comprises 15 residues. Trimming at V came to 6 bases and at J to 6 bases, leaving 13 bases not matched to a gene. This CDR3 reads CSAPSTGTGGSEQYF. CDR3 coding DNA: TGCAGTGCGCCCTCAACCGGGACAGGGGGGTCCGAGCAGTACTTC.

J is TRBJ2-5 and V is TRBV24-1; 11 bases are a match to TRBD2. With 3 bases clipped from V and 11 bases from J, the junction kept 10 bases outside the gene matches. The CDR3 spans 15 residues. The V gene's germline CDR1 is KGHDR and CDR2 SFDVKD. The CDR3 DNA reads as TGTGCCACCAGTGATACTAGCGGGAGTTCGGGTGAGCAGTACTTC. It codes for CATSDTSGSSGEQYF.

The genes are TRBV5-1 and TRBJ1-5; 8 nucleotides agree with TRBD1. This CDR3 region has 15 residues. CDR1 and CDR2 from the germline V gene are SGHRS and YFSETQ. The V gene end was trimmed by 4 bases and the J gene end by 6 bases; junction bases not matched to a gene: 9. The CDR3 DNA follows: TGCGCCAGCAGCCTCGGACAGGGAATAAGTCAGCCCCAGCATTTT. Encoded protein: CASSLGQGISQPQHF.

This chain links TRBV7-2 with TRBJ1-1; D is unclear. The CDR3 totals 17 residues. With 10 bases removed from V and 1 base from J, the gap between germline ends came to 25 bases. Germline CDR1 is SGHTA and CDR2 is FQGNSA. This CDR3 is CAIYRGRNPVTNTEAFF. The DNA for the CDR3 is TGTGCCATTTATCGAGGCAGAAACCCGGTGACGAACACTGAAGCTTTCTTT. The full variable domain, with the rest looked up from reference TRBV7-2 and TRBJ1-1, is GAGVSQSPSNKVTEKGKDVELRCDPISGHTALYWYRQSLGQGLEFLIYFQGNSAPDKSGLPSDRFSAERTGGSVSTLTIQRTQQEDSAVYLCAIYRGRNPVTNTEAFFGQGTRLTVV.

In regard to this clonotype: This sequence may be a read error, since a much larger clone differs from it by one base. DNA for the CDR3: TGTGCCAGCAGCTTAGATCGGGAGAACACAGATACGCAGTATTTT. Translation: CASSLDRENTDTQYF. The genes are TRBV7-2 and TRBJ2-3; D possibly corresponds to TRBD2 (6 bases). Trimming shortened V by 1 base and J by 2 bases, and 10 bases separated the two germline ends. Germline-derived CDR1 and CDR2 are SGHTA and FQGNSA. The CDR3 loop spans 15 amino acids.

The chain recombines TRBV7-2 with TRBJ1-2; no clear D gene. Between the trimmed V and J ends, which lost 1 base and 1 base, there was a span of 7 bases. The germline CDR1 and CDR2 sequences are SGHTA and FQGNSA. The CDR3 extends over 14 amino acids. The CDR3 DNA sequence: TGTGCCAGCAGCTTAGATGGGGTTAACTATGGCTACACCTTC. Amino acids: CASSLDGVNYGYTF.

This clonotype turned up a few times. The V gene is TRBV29-1, the J gene TRBJ2-3; D is possibly TRBD2 (5 bases). Germline V gene sequence: CDR1 SQVTM, CDR2 ANQGSEA. The V end lost 8 bases, the J end lost 5 bases, and 20 bases lay between the germline ends. The CDR3 loop spans 14 amino acids. The CDR3 DNA reads as TGCAGCTTCCGCGGGCTAGGATACGGAGATACGCAGTATTTT. It codes for CSFRGLGYGDTQYF.

The chain employs TRBV29-1 and TRBJ1-4; D gene ambiguous. CDR1 and CDR2 (germline): SQVTM, ANQGSEA. This CDR3 region has 11 residues. Trimming pared 5 bases from V and 5 bases from J, leaving 6 bases between. CDR3 sequence (DNA): TGCAGCGTTCTTAACAATGAAAAACTGTTTTTT. It codes for CSVLNNEKLFF.

This clonotype was counted a few times. The chain recombines TRBV4-1 with TRBJ2-1; 10 nucleotides agree with TRBD2. The trim removed 1 base at V and 4 bases at J, leaving 10 bases unmatched. CDR1 and CDR2 (germline): MGHRA, YSYEKL. CDR3 length: 18 amino acids. This CDR3 is CASSQGSSGGPWYNEQFF. As DNA, the CDR3 is TGCGCCAGCAGCCAAGGGTCTAGCGGGGGCCCATGGTACAATGAGCAGTTCTTC.

The V gene is TRBV5-6, the J gene TRBJ1-5; no clear D gene. V lost 2 bases, J lost 7 bases, and 13 bases lay in between. The CDR3 is 14 residues long. CDR1 SGHDT and CDR2 YYEEEE come from the germline V gene. CDR3 in amino acids: CASSLSFPAQPQHF. CDR3 coding DNA: TGTGCCAGCAGCTTATCTTTCCCGGCCCAGCCCCAGCATTTT.

The rearrangement uses TRBV28 and TRBJ1-1; D call uncertain. The CDR3 is made up of 15 amino acids. Germline CDR1 is MDHEN and CDR2 is SYDVKM. The V and J ends lost 1 base and 0 bases respectively, with 9 bases between them. In DNA, the CDR3 is TGTGCCAGCAGTTTATCCCCGGATATGAACACTGAAGCTTTCTTT. It translates to CASSLSPDMNTEAFF. Full variable domain (remainder filled in from reference TRBV28 and TRBJ1-1): DVKVTQSSRYLVKRTGEKVFLECVQDMDHENMFWYRQDPGLGLRLIYFSYDVKMKEKGDIPEGYSVSREKKERFSLILESASTNQTSMYLCASSLSPDMNTEAFFGQGTRLTVV.

The rearrangement links TRBV6-5 to TRBJ1-6, with a possible D match to TRBD1 (6 bases). The CDR3 totals 17 residues. Trimming left V 0 bases short and J 9 bases short, with 18 bases between. Germline lookup yields CDR1 MNHEY and CDR2 SVGAGI. The CDR3 DNA reads as TGTGCCAGCAGTTACTCAGGATTTGCGGGGGCGAGTTCACCCCTCCACTTT. Translating gives CASSYSGFAGASSPLHF.

The rearrangement joins TRBV4-1 to TRBJ2-5; D is possibly TRBD1 (5 bases). The assigned J gene may be wrong: the sequence end matches TRBJ2-7 better. The CDR3 spans 14 residues. Germline CDR1 MGHRA, CDR2 YSYEKL. The CDR3 loop is CASSQDEQDDEQYF. CDR3 in DNA: TGCGCCAGCAGCCAAGATGAACAGGACGACGAGCAGTACTTC.

The chain carries TRBV20-1 and TRBJ1-2, with 8 bases fitting TRBD1. CDR3 length: 13 residues. CDR1 is DFQATT, CDR2 SNEGSKA, per germline (reference sequence). V lost 5 bases to trimming and J lost 5 bases; unmatched junction nucleotides: 7. The CDR3 nucleotides read TGCAGTGCTCCTACAGGGGGGAGGTATGGCTACACCTTC. It specifies CSAPTGGRYGYTF.

This clonotype appeared a few times. V usage is TRBV7-2 and J usage is TRBJ2-7; D may match TRBD1 or TRBD2 (5 bases each). Germline V gene sequence: CDR1 SGHTA, CDR2 FQGNSA. There are 13 residues in the CDR3. V lost 5 bases, J lost 4 bases, and 12 bases lay in between. This chain's CDR3 is CASSAGTRYEQYF. CDR3 bases: TGTGCCAGCAGCGCCGGGACGCGATACGAGCAGTACTTC.

This clonotype has just one count. The rearrangement uses TRBV2 and TRBJ2-6; no clear D gene. The CDR3 length is 13 residues. Looked up from germline, CDR1 is SNHLY and CDR2 is FYNNEI. V was pared by 10 bases and J by 0 bases, with 7 bases between. CDR3 sequence: CATLPSGANVLTF. CDR3 in DNA: TGTGCCACCCTGCCCTCTGGGGCCAACGTCCTGACTTTC.

Note on this clonotype: A single base separates this from a much larger clone, so it may be a read error. The chain has TRBV28 and TRBJ2-7; 9 bases align to TRBD2. V shed 6 bases, J shed 3 bases, and the junction held 9 bases outside the gene matches. In germline, CDR1 is MDHEN, CDR2 SYDVKM. The CDR3 extends over 15 amino acids. The CDR3 is CASRAPSGDFYEQYF. In nucleotides, the CDR3 is TGTGCCAGCAGAGCTCCTAGCGGGGACTTCTACGAGCAGTACTTC. Supplemented by reference TRBV28 and TRBJ2-7, the full variable domain reads DVKVTQSSRYLVKRTGEKVFLECVQDMDHENMFWYRQDPGLGLRLIYFSYDVKMKEKGDIPEGYSVSREKKERFSLILESASTNQTSMYLCASRAPSGDFYEQYFGPGTRLTVT.

The J gene is TRBJ1-2, the V gene TRBV2; 10 bases line up with TRBD1. Germline CDR1 is SNHLY and CDR2 is FYNNEI. This CDR3 spans 14 amino acids. Losses at the gene ends were 7 bases for V and 4 bases for J; bases not matched to a gene: 6. The CDR3, as DNA: TGTGCCAGCAACCCGGGACAGGGGCTCTATGGCTACACCTTC. Amino acid sequence: CASNPGQGLYGYTF.